This T cell receptor (beta chain) was found in a study of blood T cell repertoires in COVID-19 (dated by TCRdb to the early 2020s). About the study as a whole: Samples from collaborators originated in the United States, Italy and Spain and spanned both the acute and convalescent phases of COVID-19. The prospective study material was composed of cDNA or gDNA derived from T cells, B-cell-depleted T cells, or PBMCs. Subjects who had been exposed to COVID-19, were actively infected with it, or had recovered from it provided the deeply sampled blood TCRbeta repertoires that made up the dataset. A freely available public database, intended as a resource for researchers studying the immune response to SARS-CoV-2, is where the repertoires were released. The samples were drawn from two sources: the first 160 participants of the ongoing ImmuneRACE study, and 1,000 to 1,500 subjects contributed by 6 global collaborators. Sample metadata almost always included a de-identified subject ID, COVID-19 status, age in years and sex. Where available, HLA class I and class II types were taken from metadata supplied by the sample provider and were not determined by assay-based typing.

General study outcomes and caveats: Clinical and demographic metadata were provided uncurated, with the amount varying by source and participant.

Collaborating institutions collected whole blood in K2EDTA tubes following their own protocols. For TCRbeta analysis, collaborators shipped samples as frozen whole blood, isolated PBMCs, or DNA extracted from either of those sample types. The immunoSEQ Assay, a bias-controlled multiplex PCR, was used to amplify TCRbeta CDR3 regions from genomic DNA. In the authors' own workflow: Nucleated cell counts per sample were estimated from amplification of reference gene primers within the assay. To quantify the absolute abundance of each unique TCRbeta CDR3 rearrangement, sequence reads were collapsed and filtered. Productive Simpson clonality was computed per sample as the square root of Simpson's diversity index over productive rearrangements. TCRdb provides this immuneACCESS table in a form limited to in-frame rearrangements. Some clones are lacking; in checked studies, under half of them reflect an unresolved V gene, and why the rest are absent is not known. Clone size and the V and J calls come from that table; the DNA yielded D and trimming. The sample contains some 50,000 clones, about 88% of them found a single time. The ten largest make up around 1.6% of the sample.

A word on this clone: The specificity of this receptor is unknown. Nothing much larger sits one base from this clone, and base qualities are not available.

Sequenced material: peripheral blood. This TCR derives from a man in his fifties or sixties with acute or convalescent COVID-19.

CDR3 reads: CASSLAGAHYEQYF. DNA sequence: TGTGCCAGCAGCCTAGCGGGGGCTCACTACGAGCAGTACTTC. The chain was built from TRBV5-5 and TRBJ2-7, with 10 central nucleotides matching TRBD2. Reading the germline V gene (reference sequence) gives CDR1 SGHKS and CDR2 YYEKEE. Inclusive of the bounding cysteine and phenylalanine, the CDR3 is 14 residues long. CDR3 DNA only is kept here, 42 bases in frame from base 1. Relative to germline, V is missing 4 bases and J is missing 3 bases, with 4 bases of the junction outside any gene match.